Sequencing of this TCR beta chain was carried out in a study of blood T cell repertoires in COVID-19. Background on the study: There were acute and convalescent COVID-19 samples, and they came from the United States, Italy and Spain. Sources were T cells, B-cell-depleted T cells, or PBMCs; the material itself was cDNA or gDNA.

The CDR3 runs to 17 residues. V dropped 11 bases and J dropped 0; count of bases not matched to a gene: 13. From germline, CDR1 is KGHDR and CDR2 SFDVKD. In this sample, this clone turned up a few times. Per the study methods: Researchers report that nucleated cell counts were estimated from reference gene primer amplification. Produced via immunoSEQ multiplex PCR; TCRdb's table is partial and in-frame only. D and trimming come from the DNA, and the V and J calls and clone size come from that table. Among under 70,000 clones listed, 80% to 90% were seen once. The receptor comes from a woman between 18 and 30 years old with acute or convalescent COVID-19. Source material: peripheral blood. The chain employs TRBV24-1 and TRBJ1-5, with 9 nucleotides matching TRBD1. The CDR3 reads CAIPGQGELDSNQPQHF. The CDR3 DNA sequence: TGTGCCATCCCGGGACAGGGAGAATTAGATAGCAATCAGCCCCAGCATTTT.